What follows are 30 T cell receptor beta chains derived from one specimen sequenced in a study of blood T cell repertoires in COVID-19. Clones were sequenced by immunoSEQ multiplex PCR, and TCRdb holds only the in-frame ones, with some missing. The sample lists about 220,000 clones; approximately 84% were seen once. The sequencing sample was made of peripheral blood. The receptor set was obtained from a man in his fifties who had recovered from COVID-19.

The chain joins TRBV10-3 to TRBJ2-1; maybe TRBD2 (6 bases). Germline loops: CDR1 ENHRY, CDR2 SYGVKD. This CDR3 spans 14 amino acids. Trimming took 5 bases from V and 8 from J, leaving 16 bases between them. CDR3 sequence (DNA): TGTGCCATCAGTACGGGGGACGTACGGGATGAGCAGTTCTTC. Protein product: CAISTGDVRDEQFF.

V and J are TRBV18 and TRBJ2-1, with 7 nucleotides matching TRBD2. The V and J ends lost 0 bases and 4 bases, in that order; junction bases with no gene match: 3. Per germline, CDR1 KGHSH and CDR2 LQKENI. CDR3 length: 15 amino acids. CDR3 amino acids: CASSPPASGYNEQFF. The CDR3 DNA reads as TGTGCCAGCTCACCACCGGCTAGCGGTTACAATGAGCAGTTCTTC.

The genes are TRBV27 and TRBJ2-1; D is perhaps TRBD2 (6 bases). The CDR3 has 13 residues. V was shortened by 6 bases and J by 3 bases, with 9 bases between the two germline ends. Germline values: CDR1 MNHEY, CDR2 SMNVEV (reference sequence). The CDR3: CASSPGLYNEQFF. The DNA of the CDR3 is TGTGCCAGCAGCCCGGGACTCTACAATGAGCAGTTCTTC.

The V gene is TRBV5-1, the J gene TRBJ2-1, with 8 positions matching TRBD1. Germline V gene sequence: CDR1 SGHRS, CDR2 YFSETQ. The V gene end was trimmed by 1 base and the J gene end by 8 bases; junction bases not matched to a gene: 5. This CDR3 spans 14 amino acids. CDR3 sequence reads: CASSLWAGGDEQFF. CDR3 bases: TGCGCCAGCAGCTTGTGGGCAGGGGGCGATGAGCAGTTCTTC.

CDR3 residues: CASSGTSGRARTDTQYF. CDR3 DNA sequence: TGCGCCAGCAGTGGGACTAGCGGGAGGGCCCGCACAGATACGCAGTATTTT. V and J are TRBV10-1 and TRBJ2-3; TRBD2 aligns across 15 bases. Germline loops: CDR1 WNHNN, CDR2 SYGVQD (reference sequence). The CDR3 extends over 17 amino acids. V lost 4 bases, J lost 1 base, and 3 bases stayed unmatched.

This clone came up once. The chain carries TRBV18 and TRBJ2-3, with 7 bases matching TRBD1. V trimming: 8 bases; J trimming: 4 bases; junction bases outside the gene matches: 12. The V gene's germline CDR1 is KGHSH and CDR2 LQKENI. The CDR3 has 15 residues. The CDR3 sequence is CASHRPAGGADTQYF. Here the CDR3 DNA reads TGTGCCAGCCACCGCCCCGCAGGGGGAGCAGATACGCAGTATTTT.

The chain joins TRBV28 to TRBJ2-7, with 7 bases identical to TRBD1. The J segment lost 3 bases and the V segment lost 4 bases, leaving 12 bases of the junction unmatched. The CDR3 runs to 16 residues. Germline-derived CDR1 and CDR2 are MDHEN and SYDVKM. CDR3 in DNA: TGTGCCAGCAGTTCCCCGAACAGGGGATTCAACTACGAGCAGTACTTC. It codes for CASSSPNRGFNYEQYF.

CDR3 in amino acids: CASSLGTGANEQYF. CDR3 DNA: TGTGCCAGCAGTCTGGGGACAGGGGCGAACGAGCAGTACTTC. The rearrangement joins TRBV9 to TRBJ2-7, with 10 bases fitting TRBD1. V was clipped by 5 bases and J by 5 bases; unmatched bases: 7. In germline, CDR1 is SGDLS, CDR2 YYNGEE. CDR3 length equals 14 residues.

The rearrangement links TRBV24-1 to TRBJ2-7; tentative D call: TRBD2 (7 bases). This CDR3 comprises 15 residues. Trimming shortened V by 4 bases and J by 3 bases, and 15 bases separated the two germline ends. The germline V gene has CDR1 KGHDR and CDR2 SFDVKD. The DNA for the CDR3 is TGTGCCACCAGTGAAGGGGGAGCGGGAATCTACGAGCAGTACTTC. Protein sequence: CATSEGGAGIYEQYF.

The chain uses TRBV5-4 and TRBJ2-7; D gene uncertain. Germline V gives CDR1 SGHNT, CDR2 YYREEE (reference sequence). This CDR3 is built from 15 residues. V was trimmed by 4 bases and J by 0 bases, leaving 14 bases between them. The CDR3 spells CASSLLITRSYEQYF. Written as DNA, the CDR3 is TGTGCCAGCAGCCTCCTAATCACCCGCTCCTACGAGCAGTACTTC.

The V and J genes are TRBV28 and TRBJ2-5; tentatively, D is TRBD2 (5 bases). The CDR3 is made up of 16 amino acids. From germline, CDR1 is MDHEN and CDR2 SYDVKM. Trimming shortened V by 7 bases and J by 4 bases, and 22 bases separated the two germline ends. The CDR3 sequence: CASTSRADSPPETQYF. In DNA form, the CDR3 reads TGTGCCAGCACCAGCCGAGCGGACTCCCCCCCAGAGACCCAGTACTTC. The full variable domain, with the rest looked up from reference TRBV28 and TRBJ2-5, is DVKVTQSSRYLVKRTGEKVFLECVQDMDHENMFWYRQDPGLGLRLIYFSYDVKMKEKGDIPEGYSVSREKKERFSLILESASTNQTSMYLCASTSRADSPPETQYFGPGTRLLVL.

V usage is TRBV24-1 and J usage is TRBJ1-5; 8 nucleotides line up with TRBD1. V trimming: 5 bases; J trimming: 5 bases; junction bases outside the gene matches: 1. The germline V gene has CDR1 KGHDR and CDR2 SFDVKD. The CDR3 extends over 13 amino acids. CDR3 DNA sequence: TGTGCCACCAGTGGACAGGGGTATCAGCCCCAGCATTTT. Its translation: CATSGQGYQPQHF.

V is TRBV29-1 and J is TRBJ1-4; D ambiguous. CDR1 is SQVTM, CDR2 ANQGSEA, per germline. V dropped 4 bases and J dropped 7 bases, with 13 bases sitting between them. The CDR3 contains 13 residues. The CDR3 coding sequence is TGCAGCGTTGGGCAGGAGGGTGCTGAAAAACTGTTTTTT. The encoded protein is CSVGQEGAEKLFF.

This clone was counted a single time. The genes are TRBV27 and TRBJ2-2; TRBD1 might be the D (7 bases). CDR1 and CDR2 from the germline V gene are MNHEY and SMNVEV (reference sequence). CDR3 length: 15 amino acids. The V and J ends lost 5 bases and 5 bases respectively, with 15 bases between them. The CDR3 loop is CASSRYRGGTGELFF. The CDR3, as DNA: TGTGCCAGCAGTCGATACAGGGGAGGAACCGGGGAGCTGTTTTTT.

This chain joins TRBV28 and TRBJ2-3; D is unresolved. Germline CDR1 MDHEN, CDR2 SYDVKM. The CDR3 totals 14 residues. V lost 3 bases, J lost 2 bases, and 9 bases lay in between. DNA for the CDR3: TGTGCCAGCAGTTTCGAGGTGGTCACAGATACGCAGTATTTT. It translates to CASSFEVVTDTQYF.

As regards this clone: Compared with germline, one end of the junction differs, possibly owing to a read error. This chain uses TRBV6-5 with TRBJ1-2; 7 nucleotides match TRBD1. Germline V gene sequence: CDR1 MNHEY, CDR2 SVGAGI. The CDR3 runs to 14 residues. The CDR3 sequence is CATSPITGENGYTF. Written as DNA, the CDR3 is TGTGCCACCAGTCCTATCACAGGGGAGAATGGCTACACCTTC.

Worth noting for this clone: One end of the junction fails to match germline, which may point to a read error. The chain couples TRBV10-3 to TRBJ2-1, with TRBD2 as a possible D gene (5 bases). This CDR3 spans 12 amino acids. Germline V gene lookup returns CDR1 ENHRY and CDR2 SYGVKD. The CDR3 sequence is CAINSLDKEQFF. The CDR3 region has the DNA TGTGCCATCAATTCACTAGACAAGGAGCAGTTCTTC.

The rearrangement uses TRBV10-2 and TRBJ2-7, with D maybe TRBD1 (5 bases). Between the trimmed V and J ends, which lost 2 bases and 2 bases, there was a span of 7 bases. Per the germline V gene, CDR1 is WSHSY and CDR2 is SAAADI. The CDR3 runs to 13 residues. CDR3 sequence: CASSERGAYEQYF. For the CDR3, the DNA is TGCGCCAGCAGTGAGAGGGGTGCCTACGAGCAGTACTTC.

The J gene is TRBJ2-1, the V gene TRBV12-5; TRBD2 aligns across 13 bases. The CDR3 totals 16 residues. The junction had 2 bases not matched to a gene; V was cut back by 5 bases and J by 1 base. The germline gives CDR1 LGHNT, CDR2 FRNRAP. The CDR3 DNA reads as TGTGCTAGTGGTGGGGGACTAGCGGGATCCTACAATGAGCAGTTCTTC. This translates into CASGGGLAGSYNEQFF.

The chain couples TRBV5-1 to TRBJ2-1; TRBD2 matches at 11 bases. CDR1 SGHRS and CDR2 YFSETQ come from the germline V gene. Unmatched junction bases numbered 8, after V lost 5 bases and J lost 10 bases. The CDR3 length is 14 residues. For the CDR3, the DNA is TGCGCCAGCAGACCCGGGACTAGCGGACTAGAGCAGTTCTTC. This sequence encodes CASRPGTSGLEQFF.

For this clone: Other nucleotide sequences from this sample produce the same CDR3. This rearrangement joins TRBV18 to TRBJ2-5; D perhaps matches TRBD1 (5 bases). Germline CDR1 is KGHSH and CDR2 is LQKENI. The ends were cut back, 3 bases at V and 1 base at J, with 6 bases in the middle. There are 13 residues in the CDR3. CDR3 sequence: CASSPTVQETQYF. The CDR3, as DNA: TGTGCCAGCTCACCGACAGTCCAAGAGACCCAGTACTTC.

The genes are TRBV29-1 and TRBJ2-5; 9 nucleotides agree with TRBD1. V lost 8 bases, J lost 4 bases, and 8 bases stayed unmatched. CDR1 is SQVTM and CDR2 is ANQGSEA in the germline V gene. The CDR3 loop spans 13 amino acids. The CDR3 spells CSTTGTGLETQYF. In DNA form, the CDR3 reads TGCAGCACCACCGGGACAGGGTTAGAGACCCAGTACTTC.

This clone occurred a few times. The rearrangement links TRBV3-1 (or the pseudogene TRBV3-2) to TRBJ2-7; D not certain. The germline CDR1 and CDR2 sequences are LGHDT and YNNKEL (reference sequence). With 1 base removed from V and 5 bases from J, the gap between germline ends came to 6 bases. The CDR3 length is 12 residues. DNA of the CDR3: TGTGCCAGCAGCCAAGTAACGGACGAGCAGTACTTC. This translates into CASSQVTDEQYF.

The chain's CDR3 is CASSQRVFAANEKLFF. In nucleotides, the CDR3 is TGTGCCAGCAGCCAACGGGTTTTCGCGGCTAATGAAAAACTGTTTTTT. The genes are TRBV3-1 (or the pseudogene TRBV3-2) and TRBJ1-4, with no clear D. The CDR3 has 16 amino acids. Deletions cut 2 bases from V and 3 bases from J, with 13 bases between. Germline V gives CDR1 LGHDT, CDR2 YNNKEL (reference sequence).

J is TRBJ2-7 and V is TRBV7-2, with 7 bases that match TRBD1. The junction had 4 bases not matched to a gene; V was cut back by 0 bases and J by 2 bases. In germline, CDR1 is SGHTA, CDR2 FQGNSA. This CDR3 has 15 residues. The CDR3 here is CASSLAGTVTYEQYF. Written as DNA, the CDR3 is TGTGCCAGCAGCTTAGCCGGGACAGTTACCTACGAGCAGTACTTC.

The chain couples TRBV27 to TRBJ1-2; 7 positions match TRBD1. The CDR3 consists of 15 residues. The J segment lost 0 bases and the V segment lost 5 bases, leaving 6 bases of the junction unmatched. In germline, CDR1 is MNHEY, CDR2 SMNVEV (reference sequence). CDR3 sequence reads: CASSARTGPNYGYTF. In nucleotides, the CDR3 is TGTGCCAGCAGTGCCCGGACAGGACCTAACTATGGCTACACCTTC.

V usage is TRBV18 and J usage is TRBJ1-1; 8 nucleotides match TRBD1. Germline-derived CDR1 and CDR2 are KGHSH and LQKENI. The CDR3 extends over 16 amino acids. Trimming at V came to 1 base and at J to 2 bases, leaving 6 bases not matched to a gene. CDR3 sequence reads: CASSPLAGGSNTEAFF. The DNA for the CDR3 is TGTGCCAGCTCACCACTGGCAGGGGGCTCTAACACTGAAGCTTTCTTT.

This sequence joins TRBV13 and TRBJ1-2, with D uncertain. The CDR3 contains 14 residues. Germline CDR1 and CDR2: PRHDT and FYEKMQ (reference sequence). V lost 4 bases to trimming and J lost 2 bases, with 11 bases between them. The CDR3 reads CASSSDRQNYGYTF. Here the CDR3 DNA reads TGTGCCAGCAGCTCTGACCGACAAAACTATGGCTACACCTTC.

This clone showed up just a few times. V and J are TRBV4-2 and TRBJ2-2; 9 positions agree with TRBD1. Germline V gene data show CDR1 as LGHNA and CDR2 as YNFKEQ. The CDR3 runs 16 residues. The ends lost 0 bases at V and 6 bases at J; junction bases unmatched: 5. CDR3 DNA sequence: TGTGCCAGCAGCCAAGAAACGGGACAGGGCCCCGGGGAGCTGTTTTTT. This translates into CASSQETGQGPGELFF.

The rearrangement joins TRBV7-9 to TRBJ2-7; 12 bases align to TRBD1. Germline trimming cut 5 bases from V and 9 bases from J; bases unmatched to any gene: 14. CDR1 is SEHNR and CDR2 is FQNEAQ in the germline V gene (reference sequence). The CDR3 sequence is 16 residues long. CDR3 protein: CASSKGTGGTARSQYF. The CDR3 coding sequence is TGTGCCAGCAGCAAAGGGACAGGGGGCACCGCGAGGTCGCAGTACTTC. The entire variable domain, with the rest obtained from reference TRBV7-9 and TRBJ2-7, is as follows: DTGVSQNPRHKITKRGQNVTFRCDPISEHNRLYWYRQTLGQGPEFLTYFQNEAQLEKSRLLSDRFSAERPKGSFSTLEIQRTEQGDSAMYLCASSKGTGGTARSQYFGPGTRLTVT.